The present T cell receptor (beta chain) was sequenced within a study of blood T cell repertoires in COVID-19. Study details: Acute and convalescent COVID-19 specimens originated in the United States, Italy and Spain.

Original processing notes: How many nucleated cells were present was estimated from reference gene primer amplification. Repertoires were generated with immunoSEQ multiplex PCR, while TCRdb's copy carries only in-frame clones and drops some. Clone size and the V and J calls come from that table; the DNA yielded D and trimming. The data contain under 300,000 clones, about 88% of them singletons. Trimming pared 1 base from V and 0 bases from J, leaving 7 bases between. Looked up from germline, CDR1 is MNHEY and CDR2 is SVGEGT. This CDR3 is 14 amino acids long. V is TRBV6-2 or TRBV6-3 and J is TRBJ2-7, with D tentatively TRBD2 (6 bases). The source material was peripheral blood. This sequence was found in a woman aged 40 to 55 who had recovered from COVID-19. DNA of the CDR3: TGTGCCAGCAGTTACTACGGGGGCTCCTACGAGCAGTACTTC. This encodes CASSYYGGSYEQYF.